This T cell receptor (beta chain) came from a study of neurological immune-mediated disorders. Study-wide points: HTLV-1-associated myelopathy displayed the greatest TCR clonal expansion, and multiple sclerosis exhibited the smallest, lower than that of healthy controls.

The CDR3 totals 12 residues. Between the trimmed V and J ends, which lost 6 bases and 0 bases, there was a span of 5 bases. From germline, CDR1 is MNHNS and CDR2 SASEGT. The sample's time point: longitudinal time-point 3. Unsorted libraries were generated from 2 million PBMCs held at -80 degrees C. Synthesis of cDNA used 5'RACE (with 10-nucleotide random UMIs). TCRdb processed the 5' RACE reads anew with MiXCR; each CDR3 protein has one entry. Seen here are about 53,000 distinct CDR3 sequences, 8% to 9% observed once, and the top ten hold under 2.5%. This clonotype was observed at least ten times. Its cognate antigen is unknown.

The gene calls are TRBV6-1 and TRBJ1-1; D remains unclear. The TCR sequence derives from a woman aged 40 to 50 in good health. Material: PBMCs. The DNA of the CDR3 is TGTGCCAGCAGCCCAATGAACACTGAAGCTTTCTTT. It is translated as CASSPMNTEAFF.